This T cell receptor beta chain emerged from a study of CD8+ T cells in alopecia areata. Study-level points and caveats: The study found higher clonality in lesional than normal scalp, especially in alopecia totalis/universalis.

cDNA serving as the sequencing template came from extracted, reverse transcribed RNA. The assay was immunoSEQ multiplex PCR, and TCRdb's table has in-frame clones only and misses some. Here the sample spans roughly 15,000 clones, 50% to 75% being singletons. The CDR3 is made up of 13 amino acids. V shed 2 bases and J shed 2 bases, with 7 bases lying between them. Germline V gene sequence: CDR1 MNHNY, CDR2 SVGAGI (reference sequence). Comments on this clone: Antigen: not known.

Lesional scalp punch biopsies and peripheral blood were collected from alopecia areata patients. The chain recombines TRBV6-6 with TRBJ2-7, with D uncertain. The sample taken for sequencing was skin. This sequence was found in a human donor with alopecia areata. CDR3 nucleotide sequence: TGTGCCAGCAGTTACGTTTTGACCTACGAGCAGTACTTC. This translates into CASSYVLTYEQYF.